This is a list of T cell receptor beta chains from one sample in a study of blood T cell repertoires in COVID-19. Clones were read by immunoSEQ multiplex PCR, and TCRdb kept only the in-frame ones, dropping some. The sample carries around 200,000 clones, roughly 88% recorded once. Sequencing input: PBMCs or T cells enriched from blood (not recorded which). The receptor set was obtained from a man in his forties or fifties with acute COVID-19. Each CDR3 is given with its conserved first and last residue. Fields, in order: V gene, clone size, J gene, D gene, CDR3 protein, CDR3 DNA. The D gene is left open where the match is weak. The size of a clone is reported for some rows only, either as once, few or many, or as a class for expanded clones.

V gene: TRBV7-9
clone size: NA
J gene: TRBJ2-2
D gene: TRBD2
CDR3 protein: CASSPEPGLLNTGELFF
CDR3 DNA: TGTGCCAGCAGCCCAGAGCCGGGACTACTAAACACCGGGGAGCTGTTTTTT

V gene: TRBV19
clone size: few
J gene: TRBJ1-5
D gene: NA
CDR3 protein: CASSTSGNQPQHF
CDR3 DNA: TGTGCCAGTAGTACGTCCGGGAATCAGCCCCAGCATTTT

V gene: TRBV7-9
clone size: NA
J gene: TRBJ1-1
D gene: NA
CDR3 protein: CASSLVGGTRDTEAFF
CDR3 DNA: TGTGCCAGCAGCTTAGTGGGGGGGACCCGGGACACTGAAGCTTTCTTT

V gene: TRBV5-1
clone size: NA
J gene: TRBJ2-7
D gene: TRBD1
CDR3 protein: CASSPTGTGDSEQYF
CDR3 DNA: TGCGCCAGCAGCCCTACCGGGACAGGGGATTCCGAGCAGTACTTC

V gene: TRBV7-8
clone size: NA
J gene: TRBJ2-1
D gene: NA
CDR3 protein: CASSFRRDNEQFF
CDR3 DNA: TGTGCCAGCAGCTTCCGGAGGGACAATGAGCAGTTCTTC

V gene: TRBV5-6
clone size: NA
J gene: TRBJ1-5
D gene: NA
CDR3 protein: CASSLQSNQPQHF
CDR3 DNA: TGTGCCAGCAGCTTACAGAGCAATCAGCCCCAGCATTTT

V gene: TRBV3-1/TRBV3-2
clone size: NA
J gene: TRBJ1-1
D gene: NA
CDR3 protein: CASSQDTLGGGNGTEAFF
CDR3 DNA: TGTGCCAGCAGCCAAGATACCCTGGGTGGGGGGAATGGAACTGAAGCTTTCTTT

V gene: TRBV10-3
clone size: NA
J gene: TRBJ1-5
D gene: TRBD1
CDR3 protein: CAINSVAGGQPQHF
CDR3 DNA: TGTGCCATCAACTCGGTAGCAGGGGGTCAGCCCCAGCATTTT

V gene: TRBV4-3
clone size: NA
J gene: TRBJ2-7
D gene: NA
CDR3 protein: CASSQEARQYYEQYF
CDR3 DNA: TGCGCCAGCAGCCAAGAGGCCAGGCAATACTACGAGCAGTACTTC

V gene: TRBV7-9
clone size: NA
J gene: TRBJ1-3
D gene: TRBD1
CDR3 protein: CASSPGTDSGNTIYF
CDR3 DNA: TGTGCCAGCAGCCCAGGGACAGACTCTGGAAACACCATATATTTT

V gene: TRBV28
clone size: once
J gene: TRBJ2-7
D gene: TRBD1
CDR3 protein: CASTSTGTGVHEQYF
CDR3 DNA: TGTGCCAGCACCTCAACCGGGACAGGGGTCCACGAGCAGTACTTC

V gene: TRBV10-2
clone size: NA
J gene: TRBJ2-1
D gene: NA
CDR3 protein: CASSQTRSRWVDNEQFF
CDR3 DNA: TGCGCCAGCAGCCAAACTAGATCTAGATGGGTTGACAATGAGCAGTTCTTC

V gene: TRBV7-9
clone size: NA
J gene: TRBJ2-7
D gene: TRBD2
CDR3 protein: CASSLKGGLALEQYF
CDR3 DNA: TGTGCCAGCAGCCTCAAAGGGGGACTAGCCTTAGAGCAGTACTTC

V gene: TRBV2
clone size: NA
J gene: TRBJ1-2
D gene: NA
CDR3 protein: CATASGVGNYGYTF
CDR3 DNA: TGTGCCACCGCGTCAGGGGTGGGGAACTATGGCTACACCTTC

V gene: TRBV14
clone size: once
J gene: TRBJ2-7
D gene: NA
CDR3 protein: CASKGASYEQYF
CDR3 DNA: TGTGCCAGCAAGGGAGCTTCCTACGAGCAGTACTTC